Listed here are 21 T cell receptor beta chains from one sample, sequenced in a study of regulatory T cells in long-lasting Graves disease. Time point: newly diagnosed GD, antithyroid drugs for less than 3 months. There was RNA extracted from PBMCs, and the TCR library was made from it. TCR beta libraries were built with iRepertoire HTBI primers and Arm-PCR of CDR3 regions. From the multiplex PCR reads, TCRdb called clonotypes with MiXCR, one entry per CDR3 protein. The repertoire holds about 500,000 distinct CDR3 sequences, with about 16% as singletons. These sequences were also reported in another study, on T cells in Graves' hyperthyroidism and ophthalmopathy.

Sequencing used peripheral blood mononuclear cells (PBMCs), obtained at new diagnosis, from a patient treated with antithyroid drugs. The receptors stem from a man aged 35 to 55 with Graves disease.

The chain is built from TRBV24-1 and TRBJ2-3; tentatively, D is TRBD1 (6 bases). The CDR3 sequence is 14 residues long. Germline CDR1 and CDR2: KGHDR and SFDVKD. Trimming took off 3 bases at V and 7 bases at J, with 13 bases between the two ends. The CDR3 DNA follows: TGTGCCACCAGTGATCATACAGGGCTCCATACGCAGTATTTT. Residues: CATSDHTGLHTQYF.

This clonotype occurred many times. V is TRBV5-1 and J is TRBJ2-7, with a possible D match to TRBD1 (6 bases). Germline values: CDR1 SGHRS, CDR2 YFSETQ. This CDR3 is 15 amino acids long. V dropped 3 bases and J dropped 5 bases, with 18 bases sitting between them. The CDR3 DNA reads TGCGCCAGCAGCTATAACAGGGAATTCCTCCACGAGCAGTACTTC. Translation: CASSYNREFLHEQYF. Full variable domain (outside the CDR3, taken from reference TRBV5-1 and TRBJ2-7): KAGVTQTPRYLIKTRGQQVTLSCSPISGHRSVSWYQQTPGQGLQFLFEYFSETQRNKGNFPGRFSGRQFSNSRSEMNVSTLELGDSALYLCASSYNREFLHEQYFGPGTRLTVT.

This clonotype was counted many times. The genes are TRBV3-1 and TRBJ2-1; a weak D match, TRBD1 (5 bases). Trimming left V 3 bases short and J 4 bases short, with 10 bases between. Germline loops: CDR1 LGHDT, CDR2 YNNKEL (reference sequence). This CDR3 is 14 amino acids long. The CDR3 region is CASSQGQLYNEQFF. The CDR3 bases are TGTGCCAGCAGCCAGGGGCAGCTTTACAATGAGCAGTTCTTC.

Ten or more counts support this clonotype. V is TRBV11-3 and J is TRBJ2-7; TRBD1 aligns across 7 bases. V shed 6 bases and J 2 bases; nucleotides not matched to a gene: 4. Germline V gene lookup returns CDR1 SGHNT and CDR2 YENEEA. The CDR3 loop spans 13 amino acids. CDR3 nucleotide sequence: TGTGCCAGCAGACAGACAGGGACCTACGAGCAGTACTTC. It yields the protein CASRQTGTYEQYF.

The chain has TRBV10-3 and TRBJ2-1; maybe TRBD1 (6 bases). CDR1 is ENHRY and CDR2 is SYGVKD in the germline V gene. This CDR3 region has 12 residues. CDR3 in DNA: TGTACCACAGGGACCACTGACAATGAGCAGTTCTTC. Its translation is CTTGTTDNEQFF.

This clonotype was seen a few times. This chain links TRBV5-1 with TRBJ1-1; no clear D. The CDR3 runs 15 residues. CDR1 SGHRS and CDR2 YFSETQ come from the germline V gene. V was clipped by 6 bases and J by 0 bases, with 15 bases between them. The CDR3 loop reads CASTTIGGLNTEAFF. The DNA for the CDR3 is TGCGCCAGCACCACCATCGGTGGCCTGAACACTGAAGCTTTCTTT.

This clonotype was detected only a few times. The chain recombines TRBV5-1 with TRBJ1-4; 8 bases fit TRBD1. CDR1 is SGHRS, CDR2 YFSETQ, per germline. Trimming took 0 bases from V and 10 from J; bases not matched to a gene: 5. This CDR3 spans 14 amino acids. CDR3 amino acids: CASSLGTGIVKLFF. The CDR3 coding sequence is TGCGCCAGCAGCTTGGGGACAGGGATTGTAAAACTGTTTTTT.

The chain links TRBV19 to TRBJ2-7; 9 positions agree with TRBD1. The CDR3 has 16 residues. CDR1 LNHDA and CDR2 SQIVND come from the germline V gene (reference sequence). With 5 bases clipped from V and 5 bases from J, the junction kept 13 bases outside the gene matches. The CDR3 spells CASSLQAGTGSNEQYF. The CDR3 DNA reads TGTGCCAGTAGTCTCCAAGCCGGGACAGGGTCGAACGAGCAGTACTTC. Variable domain in full (rest from reference TRBV19 and TRBJ2-7): DGGITQSPKYLFRKEGQNVTLSCEQNLNHDAMYWYRQDPGQGLRLIYYSQIVNDFQKGDIAEGYSVSREKKESFPLTVTSAQKNPTAFYLCASSLQAGTGSNEQYFGPGTRLTVT.

This clonotype was recorded many times. J is TRBJ2-3 and V is TRBV5-1, with 15 bases fitting TRBD2. V gave up 7 bases and J gave up 3 bases; unmatched junction bases: 12. The germline CDR1 and CDR2 sequences are SGHRS and YFSETQ. The CDR3 is 18 residues long. This CDR3 reads CASSGTSGRHLQTDTQYF. CDR3 DNA sequence: TGCGCCAGCTCGGGGACTAGCGGGAGGCACTTACAGACAGATACGCAGTATTTT.

As regards this clonotype: A far larger clone differs by one base, so this is likely a read error. The chain links TRBV11-2 to TRBJ2-3; TRBD2 is a possible D gene (5 bases). The V and J ends lost 10 bases and 2 bases respectively, with 19 bases between them. The length of the CDR3 is 15 residues. Germline assignment: CDR1 SGHAT and CDR2 FQNNGV. CDR3 in amino acids: CANSAFNGITDTQYF. Here the CDR3 DNA reads TGTGCCAACAGTGCATTCAACGGGATCACAGATACGCAGTATTTT.

This clonotype was seen a few times. V and J are TRBV6-2 or TRBV6-3 and TRBJ2-3; TRBD2 matches 9 bases. Unmatched junction bases numbered 10, after V lost 0 bases and J lost 6 bases. In germline, CDR1 is MNHEY, CDR2 SVGEGT. The CDR3 sequence is 17 residues long. The CDR3 DNA follows: TGTGCCAGCAGTTACTCGAGCTGGGCGGGAGGGCAGGATACGCAGTATTTT. As protein: CASSYSSWAGGQDTQYF.

This clonotype was detected many times. The V gene is TRBV3-1, the J gene TRBJ2-1, with TRBD2 matching over 16 bases. Germline V gives CDR1 LGHDT, CDR2 YNNKEL (reference sequence). With V trimmed by 4 bases and J by 9 bases, 6 bases remained unmatched. This CDR3 spans 16 amino acids. This CDR3 is CASSRRGTSGRVEQFF. CDR3 sequence (DNA): TGTGCCAGCAGCCGGAGGGGGACTAGCGGGAGGGTTGAGCAGTTCTTC.

At least ten counts were recorded for this clonotype. The chain employs TRBV27 and TRBJ1-5, with 10 bases matching TRBD1. The V gene's germline CDR1 is MNHEY and CDR2 SMNVEV (reference sequence). V lost 5 bases, J lost 7 bases, and 5 bases stayed unmatched. The CDR3 runs to 14 residues. The CDR3 protein is CASSDPGQGQPQHF. As DNA, the CDR3 is TGTGCCAGCAGTGATCCGGGACAGGGGCAGCCCCAGCATTTT.

The sample holds a few counts of this clonotype. The chain links TRBV6-1 to TRBJ2-2; 7 bases are a match to TRBD1. This CDR3 is 13 amino acids long. The germline V gene has CDR1 MNHNS and CDR2 SASEGT. The trim removed 3 bases at V and 6 bases at J, leaving 1 base unmatched. The CDR3: CASSDRGSGELFF. The CDR3 DNA follows: TGTGCCAGCAGTGACAGGGGGTCCGGGGAGCTGTTTTTT.

This clonotype was found many times. J is TRBJ2-3 and V is TRBV20-1; no definite D call. CDR1 and CDR2 from the germline V gene are DFQATT and SNEGSKA (reference sequence). This CDR3 region has 14 residues. V lost 4 bases, J lost 1 base, and 12 bases lay in between. CDR3 coding DNA: TGCAGTGCTAAGCCTTCGCTTGGCACAGATACGCAGTATTTT. Translating it yields CSAKPSLGTDTQYF.

This clonotype was counted ten times or more. The rearrangement joins TRBV2 to TRBJ2-1; TRBD1 aligns across 9 bases. V was clipped by 6 bases and J by 4 bases; unmatched bases: 7. CDR3 size: 15 residues. Germline lookup yields CDR1 SNHLY and CDR2 FYNNEI. The CDR3 nucleotides read TGTGCCAGCAGGGGGACAGGGCCAGTGTACAATGAGCAGTTCTTC. Encoded protein: CASRGTGPVYNEQFF.

This clonotype was picked up many times. This rearrangement joins TRBV27 to TRBJ2-2; TRBD2 is a possible D gene (6 bases). The CDR3 has 16 amino acids. CDR1 and CDR2 (germline): MNHEY, SMNVEV (reference sequence). V lost 2 bases and J lost 0, with 10 bases in between. The chain's CDR3 is CASSLTGGSNTGELFF. The CDR3 DNA sequence: TGTGCCAGCAGTTTAACCGGGGGTTCGAACACCGGGGAGCTGTTTTTT.

This clonotype was seen repeatedly, ten times or more. The V call is TRBV7-2, the J call TRBJ2-7; weak D call: TRBD2 (5 bases). V shed 5 bases and J shed 6 bases, with 14 bases lying between them. The germline CDR1 and CDR2 sequences are SGHTA and FQGNSA. The CDR3 totals 13 residues. CDR3 residues: CASSPRVGVEQYF. The CDR3 bases are TGTGCCAGCAGCCCCAGAGTCGGGGTCGAGCAGTACTTC.

This chain connects TRBV12-5 to TRBJ2-7, with 10 positions matching TRBD2. The CDR3 sequence is 17 residues long. Germline loops: CDR1 LGHNT, CDR2 FRNRAP. Losses at the gene ends were 3 bases for V and 0 bases for J; bases not matched to a gene: 8. This CDR3 reads CASGFRTSGDSSYEQYF. For the CDR3, the DNA is TGTGCTAGTGGTTTTAGGACTAGCGGAGATAGCTCCTACGAGCAGTACTTC.

The chain links TRBV20-1 to TRBJ2-7; D might be TRBD2 (5 bases). Germline values: CDR1 DFQATT, CDR2 SNEGSKA (reference sequence). The CDR3 runs to 13 residues. V lost 5 bases to trimming and J lost 3 bases, with 14 bases between them. Written as DNA, the CDR3 is TGCAGTGCTGTTCCACTAGTAGTCTACGAGCAGTACTTC. It translates to CSAVPLVVYEQYF.

This clonotype was recorded many times. J is TRBJ2-2 and V is TRBV30; 7 positions agree with TRBD2. CDR1 and CDR2 from the germline V gene are GTSNPN and SVGIG (reference sequence). V lost 2 bases, J lost 5 bases, and 5 bases stayed unmatched. The CDR3 totals 14 residues. CDR3 in DNA: TGTGCCTGGAGTCGGACTAGGCGGACCGGGGAGCTGTTTTTT. Translated, it gives CAWSRTRRTGELFF.